This T cell receptor (beta chain) was sequenced in a study of T cell changes during pregnancy in multiple sclerosis. This table comes from immunoSEQ multiplex PCR, and its TCRdb copy is limited to in-frame clones, with some not included. The repertoire consists of 45,000 to 55,000 clones, with about 90% occurring once and the leading ten covering 1% to 1.5%. Germline CDR1 reads SGHNT; CDR2 reads YYREEE (reference sequence). The CDR3 consists of 14 residues. V gave up 0 bases and J gave up 7 bases; unmatched junction bases: 5. This clone was picked up one time. The sample here was CD4+ T cells from peripheral blood mononuclear cells, taken in the second trimester of pregnancy. The V gene is TRBV5-4, the J gene TRBJ2-7, with 9 bases fitting TRBD2. This TCR came from a female donor with multiple sclerosis, enrolled in a pregnancy study. CDR3: CASSLASGTREQYF. In DNA, the CDR3 is TGTGCCAGCAGCTTGGCTAGCGGGACGAGGGAGCAGTACTTC.